Below are 29 T cell receptor beta chains sequenced from a single sample in a study of monozygotic twins with inflammatory bowel disease. TCRdb processed the 5' RACE reads again and assigns one entry to each CDR3 protein, with no DNA. The record lists 85,000 to 110,000 distinct CDR3 sequences, of which the ten most abundant hold about 2%. Sequenced sample: blood. Receptors originate from a human donor with ulcerative colitis or Crohn's disease, or a healthy co-twin of an affected twin (not recorded which).

The J gene is TRBJ1-2, the V gene TRBV4-2; the D gene TCRdb calls, TRBD1, cannot be checked with no DNA. Germline values: CDR1 LGHNA, CDR2 YNFKEQ. The CDR3 runs 15 residues. CDR3 in amino acids: CASSQALDSSYGYTF.

The chain employs TRBV5-1 and TRBJ2-4; the TRBD2 assignment by TCRdb is unverifiable without DNA. Germline assignment: CDR1 SGHRS and CDR2 YFSETQ. The length of the CDR3 is 19 residues. Here the CDR3 reads CASSLVTSGKMLAKNIQYF.

The CDR3: CASNLGGLYSGANVLTF. The V and J genes are TRBV28 and TRBJ2-6; as DNA is missing, the TRBD2 call by TCRdb cannot be tested. CDR1 and CDR2 from the germline V gene are MDHEN and SYDVKM. CDR3 length: 17 residues. The variable domain in full, with the rest retrieved from reference TRBV28 and TRBJ2-6, is DVKVTQSSRYLVKRTGEKVFLECVQDMDHENMFWYRQDPGLGLRLIYFSYDVKMKEKGDIPEGYSVSREKKERFSLILESASTNQTSMYLCASNLGGLYSGANVLTFGAGSRLTVL.

The gene calls are TRBV11-2 and TRBJ2-4; TCRdb designates TRBD2, a call that cannot be tested without DNA. Germline V gene sequence: CDR1 SGHAT, CDR2 FQNNGV. This CDR3 is 15 amino acids long. The CDR3 reads CASSLLAGRGHIQYF. The full variable domain, in which reference TRBV11-2 and TRBJ2-4 provide the parts outside the CDR3, is EAGVAQSPRYKIIEKRQSVAFWCNPISGHATLYWYQQILGQGPKLLIQFQNNGVVDDSQLPKDRFSAERLKGVDSTLKIQPAKLEDSAVYLCASSLLAGRGHIQYFGAGTRLSVL.

The V and J genes are TRBV5-6 and TRBJ2-7; as DNA is missing, the TRBD1 call by TCRdb cannot be tested. The germline V gene has CDR1 SGHDT and CDR2 YYEEEE. The CDR3 is 12 amino acids. CDR3 protein: CASRIAGFEQYF.

The chain employs TRBV5-1 and TRBJ1-4; TCRdb reports TRBD1, a call that lacks DNA to check it against. Germline-derived CDR1 and CDR2 are SGHRS and YFSETQ. This CDR3 is built from 14 residues. The CDR3 protein is CASSLGDRVEKLFF.

This chain uses TRBV7-9 with TRBJ2-4; TCRdb calls TRBD1, which cannot be checked without DNA. The CDR3 has 13 residues. Germline V lookup: CDR1 SEHNR, CDR2 FQNEAQ (reference sequence). The CDR3 region is CASSFVGAGIQYF.

V usage is TRBV20-1 and J usage is TRBJ1-6; absent DNA, TCRdb's TRBD1 call cannot be checked. CDR3 length equals 15 residues. Per the germline V gene, CDR1 is DFQATT and CDR2 is SNEGSKA (reference sequence). CDR3 sequence: CSATPRWGADSPLHF.

The gene calls are TRBV20-1 and TRBJ1-6. Germline CDR1 DFQATT, CDR2 SNEGSKA (reference sequence). CDR3 length: 13 residues. The CDR3 loop reads CSARFPTSSPLHF.

This chain uses TRBV18 with TRBJ2-7. CDR1 is KGHSH and CDR2 is LQKENI in the germline V gene. The CDR3 extends over 11 amino acids. CDR3 in amino acids: CASSPAEEQYF.

This chain links TRBV12-3 or TRBV12-4 with TRBJ2-2. This CDR3 contains 13 residues. CDR3 protein: CASRILQPGELFF.

The gene calls are TRBV4-3 and TRBJ1-1; there is no DNA to check the TCRdb D call of TRBD1. This CDR3 is 17 amino acids long. Germline V gene sequence: CDR1 LGHNA, CDR2 YSLEER. The CDR3 sequence: CASSQPPGGRTNTEAFF.

The rearrangement uses TRBV7-9 and TRBJ1-4; the TRBD1 assignment by TCRdb is unverifiable without DNA. The length of the CDR3 is 15 residues. The germline V gene has CDR1 SEHNR and CDR2 FQNEAQ (reference sequence). This CDR3 is CASSLVGSPKEKLFF.

The chain joins TRBV5-6 to TRBJ2-3; with no DNA, the TCRdb D assignment of TRBD2 cannot be verified. The CDR3 runs 15 residues. Germline CDR1 SGHDT, CDR2 YYEEEE. CDR3 sequence reads: CASSPLGGSTDTQYF.

Considering frequency, this clonotype is medium-sized. The V call is TRBV19, the J call TRBJ2-1. The CDR3 is made up of 15 amino acids. The germline gives CDR1 LNHDA, CDR2 SQIVND (reference sequence). The chain's CDR3 is CASSMMRGSYNEQFF.

This rearrangement joins TRBV6-2 or TRBV6-3 to TRBJ2-2; TCRdb picks TRBD1, but there is no DNA to check that call. CDR3 length: 14 residues. Looked up from germline, CDR1 is MNHEY and CDR2 is SVGEGT. The CDR3 region is CASSSTGHTGELFF.

V gene TRBV7-2 combines with J gene TRBJ1-5. This CDR3 has 14 amino acids. From germline, CDR1 is SGHTA and CDR2 FQGNSA. CDR3 protein: CASSLVMAGQPQHF.

The V and J genes are TRBV7-7 and TRBJ2-1. The CDR3 is 14 residues long. CDR1 and CDR2 (germline): SSHAT, FNYEAQ (reference sequence). CDR3 protein: CASSQDGPYNEQFF.

The CDR3 here is CASSPAAGLAGGEQYF. The J gene is TRBJ2-7, the V gene TRBV19; TCRdb selects TRBD2, and the lack of DNA leaves this call unchecked. Per germline, CDR1 LNHDA and CDR2 SQIVND (reference sequence). The CDR3 totals 16 residues.

The CDR3 sequence is CASSTMLGQGKLFF. The chain uses TRBV7-2 and TRBJ1-4; the TCRdb call, TRBD1, lacks DNA for checking. From germline, CDR1 is SGHTA and CDR2 FQGNSA. CDR3 length: 14 amino acids. Full variable domain (missing parts from reference TRBV7-2 and TRBJ1-4): GAGVSQSPSNKVTEKGKDVELRCDPISGHTALYWYRQSLGQGLEFLIYFQGNSAPDKSGLPSDRFSAERTGGSVSTLTIQRTQQEDSAVYLCASSTMLGQGKLFFGSGTQLSVL.

The genes are TRBV7-9 and TRBJ2-1. CDR1 is SEHNR and CDR2 is FQNEAQ in the germline V gene (reference sequence). This CDR3 region has 13 residues. The CDR3 spells CASELAEYNEQFF.

The chain links TRBV10-3 to TRBJ1-5; TCRdb proposes TRBD1, but this gene call is untestable without DNA. CDR1 and CDR2 (germline): ENHRY, SYGVKD. The CDR3 is 13 residues long. The CDR3 is CAINTGLSQPQHF.

The rearrangement uses TRBV10-3 and TRBJ2-5; lacking DNA, the TRBD1 call made by TCRdb goes unchecked. The CDR3 spans 15 residues. Germline CDR1 ENHRY, CDR2 SYGVKD. The CDR3 sequence is CAISRAGQGPETQYF.

The chain employs TRBV12-3 or TRBV12-4 and TRBJ2-1; TCRdb lists TRBD2, though no DNA is available to test this call. This CDR3 region has 16 residues. CDR3 in amino acids: CASSSGAGISYNEQFF.

The rearrangement joins TRBV7-9 to TRBJ1-4. CDR3 size: 15 residues. CDR1 and CDR2 from the germline V gene are SEHNR and FQNEAQ (reference sequence). This CDR3 is CASSLYGVANEKLFF.

The V call is TRBV20-1, the J call TRBJ2-7. The CDR3 totals 12 residues. Looked up from germline, CDR1 is DFQATT and CDR2 is SNEGSKA (reference sequence). The CDR3 sequence is CSASPGLYEQYF.

The chain combines TRBV12-3 or TRBV12-4 with TRBJ1-3; there is no DNA to check the TCRdb D call of TRBD1. This CDR3 is 14 amino acids long. The CDR3 region is CASSQTGTGNTIYF.

This chain connects TRBV12-3 or TRBV12-4 to TRBJ1-5; TCRdb's assignment of TRBD1 cannot be checked, as there is no DNA. CDR3 length: 15 amino acids. This chain's CDR3 is CASSITGGGNQPQHF.

The chain employs TRBV11-2 and TRBJ2-3; TCRdb's assignment of TRBD1 cannot be checked, as there is no DNA. The V gene's germline CDR1 is SGHAT and CDR2 FQNNGV. The CDR3 contains 19 residues. CDR3: CASSSLGGGQGGREDTQYF.